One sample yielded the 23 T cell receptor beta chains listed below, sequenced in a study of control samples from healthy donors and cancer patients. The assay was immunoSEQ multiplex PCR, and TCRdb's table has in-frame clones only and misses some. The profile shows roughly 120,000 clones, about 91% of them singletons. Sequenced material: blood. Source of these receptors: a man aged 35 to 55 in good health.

The CDR3 sequence: CASSLGVGAYGYTF. CDR3 DNA sequence: TGTGCCAGCAGCTTAGGAGTAGGGGCCTATGGCTACACCTTC. V is TRBV7-8 and J is TRBJ1-2, with D possibly TRBD1 on 5 matching bases. The V and J ends lost 1 base and 4 bases respectively, with 10 bases between them. CDR3 length equals 14 residues. Germline-derived CDR1 and CDR2 are SGHVS and FQNEAQ.

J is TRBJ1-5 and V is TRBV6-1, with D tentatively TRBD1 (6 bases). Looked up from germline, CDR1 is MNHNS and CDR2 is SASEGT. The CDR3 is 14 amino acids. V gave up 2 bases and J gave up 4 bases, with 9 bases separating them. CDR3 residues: CASSEQGWNQPQHF. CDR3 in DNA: TGTGCCAGCAGTGAACAGGGGTGGAATCAGCCCCAGCATTTT.

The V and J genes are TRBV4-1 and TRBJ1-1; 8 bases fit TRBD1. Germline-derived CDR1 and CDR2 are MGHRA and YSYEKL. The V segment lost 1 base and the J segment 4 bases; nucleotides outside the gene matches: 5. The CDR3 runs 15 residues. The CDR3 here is CASSQALDRGTEAFF. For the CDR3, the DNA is TGCGCCAGCAGCCAAGCCCTCGACAGGGGCACTGAAGCTTTCTTT.

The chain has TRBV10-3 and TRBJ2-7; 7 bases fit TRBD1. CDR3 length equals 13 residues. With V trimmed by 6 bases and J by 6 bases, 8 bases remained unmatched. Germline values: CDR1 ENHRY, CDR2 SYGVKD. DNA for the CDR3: TGTGCCATCAGCCGGGACAGTACGGGCGAGCAGTACTTC. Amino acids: CAISRDSTGEQYF.

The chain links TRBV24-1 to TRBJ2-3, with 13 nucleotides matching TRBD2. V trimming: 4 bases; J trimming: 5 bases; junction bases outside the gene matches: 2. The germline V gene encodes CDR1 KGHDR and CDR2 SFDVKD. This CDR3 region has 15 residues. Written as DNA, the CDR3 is TGTGCCACCAGTGAGGGGACTAGCGGGGTAGATACGCAGTATTTT. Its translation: CATSEGTSGVDTQYF.

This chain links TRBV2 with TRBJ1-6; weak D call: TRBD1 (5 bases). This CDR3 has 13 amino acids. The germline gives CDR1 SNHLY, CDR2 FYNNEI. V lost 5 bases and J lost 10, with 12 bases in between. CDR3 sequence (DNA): TGTGCCAGCAGTTTAGTAGGGGAGTCACCCCTCCACTTT. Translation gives CASSLVGESPLHF. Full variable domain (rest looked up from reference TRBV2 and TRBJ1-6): EPEVTQTPSHQVTQMGQEVILRCVPISNHLYFYWYRQILGQKVEFLVSFYNNEISEKSEIFDDQFSVERPDGSNFTLKIRSTKLEDSAMYFCASSLVGESPLHFGNGTRLTVT.

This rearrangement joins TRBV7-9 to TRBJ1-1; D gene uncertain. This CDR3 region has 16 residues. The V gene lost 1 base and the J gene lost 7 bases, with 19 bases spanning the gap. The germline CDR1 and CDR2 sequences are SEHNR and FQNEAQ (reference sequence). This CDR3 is CASSLVGRSAWGEAFF. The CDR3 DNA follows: TGTGCCAGCAGCTTAGTAGGCAGGTCCGCTTGGGGTGAAGCTTTCTTT.

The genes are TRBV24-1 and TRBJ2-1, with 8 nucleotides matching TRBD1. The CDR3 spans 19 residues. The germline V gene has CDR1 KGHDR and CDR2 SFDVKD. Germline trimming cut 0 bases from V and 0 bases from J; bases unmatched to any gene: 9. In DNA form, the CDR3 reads TGTGCCACCAGTGATTTGCAAGAGGGGGACAGGTTCTCCTACAATGAGCAGTTCTTC. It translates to CATSDLQEGDRFSYNEQFF.

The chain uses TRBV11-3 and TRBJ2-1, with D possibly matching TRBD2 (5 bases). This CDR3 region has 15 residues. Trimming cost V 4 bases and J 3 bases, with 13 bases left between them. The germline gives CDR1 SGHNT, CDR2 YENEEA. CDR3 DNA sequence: TGTGCCAGCAGCTCGGCCCAGCGGCTCTACAATGAGCAGTTCTTC. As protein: CASSSAQRLYNEQFF.

This chain's CDR3 is CASSLGLAGYLPETQYF. The CDR3 DNA sequence: TGTGCCAGCAGCTTGGGACTAGCGGGGTACCTCCCCGAGACCCAGTACTTC. The V call is TRBV5-4, the J call TRBJ2-5, with 11 bases matching TRBD2. V shed 0 bases and J 5 bases; nucleotides not matched to a gene: 9. The V gene's germline CDR1 is SGHNT and CDR2 YYREEE (reference sequence). The CDR3 spans 17 residues.

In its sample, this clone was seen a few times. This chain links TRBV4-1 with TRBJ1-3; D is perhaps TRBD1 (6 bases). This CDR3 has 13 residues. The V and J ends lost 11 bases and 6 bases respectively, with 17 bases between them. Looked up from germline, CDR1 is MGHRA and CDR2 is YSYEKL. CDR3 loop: CAPWGANENTIYF. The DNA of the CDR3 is TGCGCCCCGTGGGGGGCGAACGAAAACACCATATATTTT.

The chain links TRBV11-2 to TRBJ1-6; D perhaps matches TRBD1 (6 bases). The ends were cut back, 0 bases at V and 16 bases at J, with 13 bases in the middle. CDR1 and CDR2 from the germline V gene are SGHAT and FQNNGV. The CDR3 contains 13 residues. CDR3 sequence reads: CASSLESRGRLHF. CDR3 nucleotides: TGTGCCAGCAGCTTAGAAAGCAGGGGCCGACTCCACTTT.

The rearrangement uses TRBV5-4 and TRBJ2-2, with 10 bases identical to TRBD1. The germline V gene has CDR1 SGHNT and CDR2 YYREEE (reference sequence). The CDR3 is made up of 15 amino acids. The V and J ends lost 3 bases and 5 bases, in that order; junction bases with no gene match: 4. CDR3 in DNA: TGTGCCAGCAGCTCTCGGGACAGGGGAACCGGGGAGCTGTTTTTT. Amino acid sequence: CASSSRDRGTGELFF.

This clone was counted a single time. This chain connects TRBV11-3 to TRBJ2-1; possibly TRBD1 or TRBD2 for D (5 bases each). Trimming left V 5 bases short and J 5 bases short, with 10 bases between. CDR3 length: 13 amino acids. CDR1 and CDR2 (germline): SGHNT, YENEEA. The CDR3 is CASSPGPDNEQFF. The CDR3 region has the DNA TGTGCCAGCAGCCCGGGACCAGACAATGAGCAGTTCTTC.

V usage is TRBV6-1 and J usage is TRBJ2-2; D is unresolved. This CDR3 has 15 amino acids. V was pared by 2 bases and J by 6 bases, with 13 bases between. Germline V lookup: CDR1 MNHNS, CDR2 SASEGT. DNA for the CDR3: TGTGCCAGCAGTGAAAACAAGGGTTCCTCCGGGGAGCTGTTTTTT. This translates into CASSENKGSSGELFF.

This CDR3 is CASSLSNPGELFF. As DNA, the CDR3 is TGTGCCAGCAGTTTATCCAACCCCGGGGAGCTGTTTTTT. J is TRBJ2-2 and V is TRBV28; D uncertain. The CDR3 extends over 13 amino acids. Germline V gene lookup returns CDR1 MDHEN and CDR2 SYDVKM. The V end was cut by 1 base, the J end by 6 bases, with 6 bases between.

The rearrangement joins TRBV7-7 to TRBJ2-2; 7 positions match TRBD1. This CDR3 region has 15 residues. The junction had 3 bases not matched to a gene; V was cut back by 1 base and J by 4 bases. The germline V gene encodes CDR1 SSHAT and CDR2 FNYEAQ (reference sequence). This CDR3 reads CASSLEQGSTGELFF. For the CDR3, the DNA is TGTGCCAGCAGCTTAGAACAGGGGAGCACCGGGGAGCTGTTTTTT.

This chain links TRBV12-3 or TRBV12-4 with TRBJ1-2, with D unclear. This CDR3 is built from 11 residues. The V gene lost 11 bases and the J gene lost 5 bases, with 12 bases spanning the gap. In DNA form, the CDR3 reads TGTGCCGTCAAAATGGGGTATGGCTACACCTTC. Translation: CAVKMGYGYTF.

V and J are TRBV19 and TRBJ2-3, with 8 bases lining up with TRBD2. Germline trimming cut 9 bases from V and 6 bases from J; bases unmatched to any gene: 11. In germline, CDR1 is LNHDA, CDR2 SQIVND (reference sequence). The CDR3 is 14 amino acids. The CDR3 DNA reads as TGTGCCAGCCGCCGGGGGGGGGACGAGGATACGCAGTATTTT. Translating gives CASRRGGDEDTQYF.

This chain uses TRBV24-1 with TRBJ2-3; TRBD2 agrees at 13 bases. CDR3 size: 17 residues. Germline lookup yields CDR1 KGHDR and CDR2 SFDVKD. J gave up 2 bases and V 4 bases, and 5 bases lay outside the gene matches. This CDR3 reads CATSDAGLAGLTDTQYF. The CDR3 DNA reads TGTGCCACCAGTGACGCGGGACTAGCGGGGCTCACAGATACGCAGTATTTT.

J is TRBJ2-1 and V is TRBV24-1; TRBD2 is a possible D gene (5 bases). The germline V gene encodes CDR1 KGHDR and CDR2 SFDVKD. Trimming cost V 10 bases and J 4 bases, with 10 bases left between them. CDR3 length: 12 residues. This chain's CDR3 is CATTGGYNEQFF. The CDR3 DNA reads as TGTGCCACGACCGGCGGGTACAATGAGCAGTTCTTC.

The CDR3 sequence is CASSRGRGGTSSYNSPLHF. Written as DNA, the CDR3 is TGTGCCAGCAGCCGAGGGAGGGGAGGAACTAGCTCCTATAATTCACCCCTCCACTTT. V usage is TRBV3-1 (or the pseudogene TRBV3-2) and J usage is TRBJ1-6; tentatively, D is TRBD1 (5 bases). In germline, CDR1 is LGHDT, CDR2 YNNKEL (reference sequence). CDR3 size: 19 residues. The V end was cut by 4 bases, the J end by 0 bases, with 19 bases between.

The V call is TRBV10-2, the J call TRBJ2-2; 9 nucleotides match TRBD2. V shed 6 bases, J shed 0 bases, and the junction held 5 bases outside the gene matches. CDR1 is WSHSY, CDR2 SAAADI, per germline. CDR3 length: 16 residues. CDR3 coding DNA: TGCGCCAGCAGGTTTAGCGGGAGCGCGAACACCGGGGAGCTGTTTTTT. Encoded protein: CASRFSGSANTGELFF.